This TCR beta chain was recovered during a study of blood T cell repertoires in COVID-19. Study background: The analysed material was cDNA or gDNA that came from T cells, B-cell-depleted T cells, or PBMCs.

Residents of 24 US areas, aged about 18 to 89 years, made up the participants. Participants had their cohort set by participant-reported clinical history. Cohort 3 recovered donors had two negative PCRs, clearance, or symptom resolution. This CDR3 contains 14 residues. The germline V and J ends were trimmed by 0 bases and 5 bases, with 8 bases remaining between them. Germline V gene data show CDR1 as SGHRS and CDR2 as YFSETQ. Produced via immunoSEQ multiplex PCR; TCRdb's table is partial and in-frame only. The sample lists hundreds of thousands of clones; 70% to 90% were seen once. This TCR was recovered from a woman in her twenties or thirties who had recovered from COVID-19. Material: PBMCs or T cells enriched from blood (not recorded which). This chain connects TRBV5-1 to TRBJ1-4; TRBD1 might be the D (5 bases). This CDR3 is CASSLGQKNEKLFF. CDR3 bases: TGCGCCAGCAGCTTGGGACAGAAAAATGAAAAACTGTTTTTT.